This TCR beta chain was sequenced for a study of T-cell reconstitution after alpha-beta-depleted transplantation in children. Findings of the study overall: Surviving recipient T cells and thymic progenitors accounted for the high day-60 TCRbeta diversity observed in some patients.

This clonotype was found many times. Antigen unknown. Preparation of the TCRbeta library was carried out with unique molecular identifiers. Using its own MiXCR run on the PCR reads, TCRdb lists one record per CDR3 protein. The table records over 200,000 distinct CDR3 sequences, approximately 11% of them present only once. The germline CDR1 and CDR2 sequences are SQVTM and ANQGSEA. V lost 3 bases and J lost 5; bases outside the gene matches: 2. CDR3 length: 13 residues. This specimen was PBMCs, taken before TCRalphabeta/CD19-depleted stem cell transplant. The chain is built from TRBV29-1 and TRBJ2-4; 9 bases are a match to TRBD1. This TCR was sampled from a child less than two years old with acute myeloid leukemia, due to receive a stem cell transplant. The CDR3 reads CSVEGDRENIQYF. The CDR3 nucleotides are TGCAGCGTTGAGGGGGACAGGGAAAACATTCAGTACTTC. The whole variable domain, remainder taken from reference TRBV29-1 and TRBJ2-4, is SAVISQKPSRDICQRGTSLTIQCQVDSQVTMMFWYRQQPGQSLTLIATANQGSEATYESGFVIDKFPISRPNLTFSTLTVSNMSPEDSSIYLCSVEGDRENIQYFGAGTRLSVL.